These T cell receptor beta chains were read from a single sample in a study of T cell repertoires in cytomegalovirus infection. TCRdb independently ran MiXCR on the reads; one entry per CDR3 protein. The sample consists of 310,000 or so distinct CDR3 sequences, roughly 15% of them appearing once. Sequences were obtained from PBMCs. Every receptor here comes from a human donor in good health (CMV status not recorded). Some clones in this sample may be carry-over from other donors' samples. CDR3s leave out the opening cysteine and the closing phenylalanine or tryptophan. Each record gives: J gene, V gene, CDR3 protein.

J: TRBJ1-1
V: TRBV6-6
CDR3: ASSYPGRTEAF

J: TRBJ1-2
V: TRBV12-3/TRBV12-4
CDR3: ASSRFNRGPNYGYT

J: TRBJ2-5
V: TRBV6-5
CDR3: ASSYSYMDAETQY

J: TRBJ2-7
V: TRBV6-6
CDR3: ASSYIDNLSYEQY

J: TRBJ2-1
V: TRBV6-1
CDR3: ASSNGGTTYNEQF

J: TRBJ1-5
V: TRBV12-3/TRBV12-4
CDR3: ASSVQGNQPQH

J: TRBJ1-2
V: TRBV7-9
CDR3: ASSWDRGHGYT

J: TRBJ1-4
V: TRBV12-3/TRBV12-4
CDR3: ASSFLGNEKLF

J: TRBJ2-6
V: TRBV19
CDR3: ASSPGFNSGANVLT

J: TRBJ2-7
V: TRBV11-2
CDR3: ASSVSGTGTYEQY